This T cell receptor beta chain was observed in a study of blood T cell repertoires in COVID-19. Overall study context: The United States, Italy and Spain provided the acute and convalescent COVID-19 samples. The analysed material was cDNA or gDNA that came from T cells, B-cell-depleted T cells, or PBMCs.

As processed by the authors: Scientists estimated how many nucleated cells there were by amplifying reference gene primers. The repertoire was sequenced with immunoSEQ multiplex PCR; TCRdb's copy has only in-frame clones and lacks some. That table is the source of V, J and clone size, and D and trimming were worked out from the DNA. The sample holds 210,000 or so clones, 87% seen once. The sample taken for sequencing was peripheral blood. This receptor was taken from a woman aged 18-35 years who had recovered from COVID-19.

CDR3 sequence reads: CASSFRLWTEAFF. In DNA, the CDR3 is TGTGCCAGCAGTTTCAGGCTCTGGACTGAAGCTTTCTTT. The chain is built from TRBV12-3 or TRBV12-4 and TRBJ1-1; D gene uncertain. This CDR3 spans 13 amino acids. Trimming shortened V by 3 bases and J by 5 bases, and 10 bases separated the two germline ends.